This T cell receptor (beta chain) was sequenced in a study of blood T cell repertoires in COVID-19. About the study: Acute and convalescent COVID-19 samples came from the United States, Italy and Spain. T cells, B-cell-depleted T cells, or PBMCs provided the cDNA or gDNA that served as material.

How the authors handled the data: The assay estimated nucleated cells by amplifying reference gene primers. Measured with immunoSEQ multiplex PCR; TCRdb has only the in-frame clones, and not every one. Clonal size and the V and J genes are those of that table, whereas D and trimming came from the DNA. The table lists approximately 260,000 clones, around 78% of them singletons, with around 4.5% in the top ten. V lost 4 bases, J lost 4 bases, and 14 bases stayed unmatched. Germline CDR1 is SGHNT and CDR2 is YYREEE (reference sequence). The length of the CDR3 is 17 residues. The sample was peripheral blood. The TCR comes from a man aged 55 to 70 who had recovered from COVID-19. The chain is built from TRBV5-4 and TRBJ1-2; 9 positions match TRBD1. CDR3 in DNA: TGTGCCAGCAGCCCAGCACAGGGGGCGTTAGCCTTCTATGGCTACACCTTC. Amino acid sequence: CASSPAQGALAFYGYTF.